This paragraph covers one T cell receptor beta chain sequence. Its antigen remains unidentified. Prepared libraries of TCR beta cDNA carried unique molecular identifiers. The source material, 1 to 10 million T cells, gave rise to 500,000 or so cDNA molecules. TCRdb redid the calling of the PCR reads with MiXCR, one entry per CDR3 protein. Of 350,000 to 500,000 distinct CDR3 sequences listed, approximately 38% are singletons. This sample is part of a study of post-analysis software for immune sequencing data. The overall study: Recorded disease courses covered relapsing-remitting, secondary progressive and progressive-relapsing multiple sclerosis. Some patients had no subtype annotation.

Findings and caveats of the study: Under the F measure, samples that were prepared in one batch clustered strongly together. Significantly lower normalized Chao1 diversity was found in patients with multiple sclerosis relative to controls.

The TCR comes from a girl under 10 years old with multiple sclerosis. The specimen sequenced was blood.

The CDR3 here is CASSSARGGRGTEAFF. The CDR3 DNA reads TGTGCCAGCAGTTCGGCCCGAGGCGGGAGGGGTACTGAAGCTTTCTTT. The rearrangement joins TRBV12-3 or TRBV12-4 to TRBJ1-1; a weak D match, TRBD1 (5 bases). V was shortened by 4 bases and J by 5 bases, with 20 bases between the two germline ends. The CDR3 sequence is 16 residues long.